These 23 T cell receptor beta chains share one sample of origin, sequenced in a study of blood T cell repertoires in COVID-19. TCRdb's table, derived via immunoSEQ multiplex PCR, lists solely in-frame clones and lacks some. Of 200,000 to 250,000 clones in the sample, roughly 80% were seen once. The sequenced sample consisted of peripheral blood. The receptors shown here come from a woman aged 45-65 years with acute or convalescent COVID-19.

The chain links TRBV7-2 to TRBJ2-7, with 12 bases identical to TRBD2. The V gene end was trimmed by 5 bases and the J gene end by 7 bases; junction bases not matched to a gene: 6. From germline, CDR1 is SGHTA and CDR2 FQGNSA. The CDR3 is 14 amino acids. CDR3 loop: CASSPSGREREQYF. The CDR3 nucleotides read TGTGCCAGCAGCCCTAGCGGGAGGGAAAGAGAGCAGTACTTC.

The chain couples TRBV27 to TRBJ1-5; no clear D. The V and J ends lost 1 base and 2 bases respectively, with 15 bases between them. CDR3 length: 17 amino acids. Per the germline V gene, CDR1 is MNHEY and CDR2 is SMNVEV (reference sequence). The CDR3 DNA sequence: TGTGCCAGCAGTTTATACGGACGGACTATACGCAATCAGCCCCAGCATTTT. As protein: CASSLYGRTIRNQPQHF.

This clone appeared a few times. The rearrangement uses TRBV4-2 and TRBJ2-7, with 9 positions matching TRBD1. The ends lost 5 bases at V and 5 bases at J; junction bases unmatched: 7. Germline V gene data show CDR1 as LGHNA and CDR2 as YNFKEQ. The CDR3 is 14 residues long. The CDR3 reads CASSKGQGSDEQYF. The CDR3 region has the DNA TGTGCCAGCAGCAAAGGACAGGGGAGCGACGAGCAGTACTTC.

V is TRBV10-1 and J is TRBJ1-6; D is ambiguous. The CDR3 is 15 amino acids. Trimming removed 3 bases from V and 7 bases from J, with 13 bases in between. The V gene's germline CDR1 is WNHNN and CDR2 SYGVQD (reference sequence). The CDR3 loop is CASSEACPQNSPLHF. The CDR3 bases are TGCGCCAGCAGTGAAGCTTGCCCCCAAAATTCACCCCTCCACTTT.

The gene calls are TRBV11-1 and TRBJ2-1; D call uncertain. The CDR3 has 13 amino acids. Germline V gene sequence: CDR1 SGHAT, CDR2 FQDESV (reference sequence). Trimming took 2 bases from V and 5 from J, leaving 7 bases between them. The CDR3 bases are TGTGCCAGCAGCTTACACACCGACAATGAGCAGTTCTTC. This encodes CASSLHTDNEQFF.

The rearrangement joins TRBV11-3 to TRBJ2-5; 12 bases are a match to TRBD1. With V trimmed by 4 bases and J by 5 bases, 8 bases remained unmatched. The CDR3 length is 16 residues. The germline CDR1 and CDR2 sequences are SGHNT and YENEEA. CDR3: CASSSSGTGGSETQYF. CDR3 DNA sequence: TGTGCCAGCAGCTCATCCGGGACAGGGGGCAGTGAGACCCAGTACTTC.

Only a few counts were recorded for this clone. The CDR3 region has the DNA TGTGCCAGCAGCTTAACTGGGACAGGGGGCCTTAACTATGGCTACACCTTC. As protein: CASSLTGTGGLNYGYTF. The V gene is TRBV7-2, the J gene TRBJ1-2, with 12 bases matching TRBD1. This CDR3 has 17 amino acids. Germline CDR1 is SGHTA and CDR2 is FQGNSA. The junction had 5 bases not matched to a gene; V was cut back by 2 bases and J by 1 base. The full variable domain, its missing parts supplied by reference TRBV7-2 and TRBJ1-2, is GAGVSQSPSNKVTEKGKDVELRCDPISGHTALYWYRQSLGQGLEFLIYFQGNSAPDKSGLPSDRFSAERTGGSVSTLTIQRTQQEDSAVYLCASSLTGTGGLNYGYTFGSGTRLTVV.

DNA for the CDR3: TGTGCCATCGGAAGAGGTAACACTGAAGCTTTCTTT. It yields the protein CAIGRGNTEAFF. The chain is built from TRBV10-3 and TRBJ1-1; D gene ambiguous. Trimming took 8 bases from V and 2 from J, leaving 9 bases between them. This CDR3 is built from 12 residues. CDR1 is ENHRY and CDR2 is SYGVKD in the germline V gene.

The chain carries TRBV14 and TRBJ2-1; TRBD2 might be the D (6 bases). The V gene lost 2 bases and the J gene lost 6 bases, with 14 bases spanning the gap. The CDR3 is made up of 15 amino acids. CDR1 is SGHDN and CDR2 is FVKESK in the germline V gene. The CDR3 spells CASSQWEAGRNEQFF. CDR3 coding DNA: TGTGCCAGCAGCCAATGGGAGGCAGGGCGCAATGAGCAGTTCTTC.

This sequence joins TRBV12-3 or TRBV12-4 and TRBJ2-7; D not resolved. V lost 6 bases and J 7 bases, leaving 13 bases between the germline ends. This CDR3 comprises 12 residues. CDR3 sequence: CASSPYIQEQYF. CDR3 nucleotide sequence: TGTGCCAGCAGCCCATACATACAAGAGCAGTACTTC.

The chain joins TRBV6-2 or TRBV6-3 to TRBJ1-1; D ambiguous. V lost 2 bases to trimming and J lost 3 bases, with 4 bases between them. This CDR3 spans 12 amino acids. The germline V gene has CDR1 MNHEY and CDR2 SVGEGT. DNA of the CDR3: TGTGCCAGCAGTTACCCGGACACTGAAGCTTTCTTT. It is translated as CASSYPDTEAFF.

Points on this clone: Other DNA sequences in this sample translate to the same CDR3. The chain is built from TRBV5-1 and TRBJ1-4, with 11 bases aligning to TRBD1. The CDR3 spans 14 residues. From germline, CDR1 is SGHRS and CDR2 YFSETQ. The V segment lost 4 bases and the J segment 8 bases; nucleotides outside the gene matches: 4. This CDR3 is CASSPGQGGEKLFF. The CDR3 DNA sequence: TGCGCCAGCAGCCCGGGACAGGGGGGCGAAAAACTGTTTTTT.

This chain uses TRBV2 with TRBJ1-5; 8 bases are a match to TRBD1. V shed 4 bases and J 11 bases; nucleotides not matched to a gene: 10. The CDR3 covers 14 residues. CDR1 is SNHLY and CDR2 is FYNNEI in the germline V gene. The CDR3 region is CASSARTGLFSQHF. In DNA form, the CDR3 reads TGTGCCAGCAGTGCCCGGACAGGGTTGTTCTCCCAGCATTTT.

The chain has TRBV5-5 and TRBJ2-1; tentative D call: TRBD2 (6 bases). Germline-derived CDR1 and CDR2 are SGHKS and YYEKEE (reference sequence). The CDR3 length is 15 residues. Trimming cost V 2 bases and J 0 bases, with 9 bases left between them. The DNA of the CDR3 is TGTGCCAGCAGCTTATTTAGCGGCTCCTACAATGAGCAGTTCTTC. Its protein is CASSLFSGSYNEQFF.

Comment on this clone: The identical CDR3 is also encoded by other nucleotide sequences in the sample. The chain employs TRBV7-9 and TRBJ1-2; D is possibly TRBD1 (5 bases). The germline V gene has CDR1 SEHNR and CDR2 FQNEAQ (reference sequence). With 4 bases removed from V and 4 bases from J, the gap between germline ends came to 10 bases. This CDR3 spans 13 amino acids. This CDR3 is CASSSTAPYGYTF. CDR3 in DNA: TGTGCCAGCAGCTCGACAGCTCCCTATGGCTACACCTTC.

V and J are TRBV18 and TRBJ2-5, with a possible D match to TRBD2 (5 bases). There are 16 residues in the CDR3. The germline V gene encodes CDR1 KGHSH and CDR2 LQKENI. The ends were cut back, 1 base at V and 1 base at J, with 13 bases in the middle. The DNA of the CDR3 is TGTGCCAGCTCACCACAGATCTTGCGGGCCCAAGAGACCCAGTACTTC. Translation: CASSPQILRAQETQYF.

This chain joins TRBV3-1 (or the pseudogene TRBV3-2) and TRBJ1-1; D is perhaps TRBD1 (6 bases). V lost 3 bases and J 7 bases, leaving 9 bases between the germline ends. The CDR3 consists of 12 residues. Per the germline V gene, CDR1 is LGHDT and CDR2 is YNNKEL (reference sequence). The CDR3 protein is CASSHLDSEAFF. CDR3 coding DNA: TGTGCCAGCAGCCACCTGGACAGTGAAGCTTTCTTT.

J is TRBJ1-2 and V is TRBV28, with D maybe TRBD1 (6 bases). Per the germline V gene, CDR1 is MDHEN and CDR2 is SYDVKM. Trimming took 11 bases from V and 0 from J, leaving 13 bases between them. The CDR3 totals 13 residues. Written as DNA, the CDR3 is TGTGCCCTTGGGGGCGGAGCTAACTATGGCTACACCTTC. This translates into CALGGGANYGYTF.

This chain joins TRBV11-2 and TRBJ2-4, with TRBD2 matching over 7 bases. In germline, CDR1 is SGHAT, CDR2 FQNNGV. The CDR3 spans 15 residues. Losses at the gene ends were 1 base for V and 6 bases for J; bases not matched to a gene: 6. The DNA for the CDR3 is TGTGCCAGCAGCTTAGCTGGGGGGGGAGGAAACATTCAGTACTTC. This gives the protein CASSLAGGGGNIQYF.

V and J are TRBV6-6 and TRBJ2-7, with 7 bases fitting TRBD1. Germline loops: CDR1 MNHNY, CDR2 SVGAGI (reference sequence). V gave up 8 bases and J gave up 2 bases; unmatched junction bases: 9. The CDR3 consists of 14 residues. CDR3 DNA: TGTGCCAGCTCAAACCGGGACAGAACCTACGAGCAGTACTTC. As protein: CASSNRDRTYEQYF.

This chain links TRBV4-2 with TRBJ2-3; D is perhaps TRBD2 (7 bases). This CDR3 has 16 residues. V gave up 4 bases and J gave up 4 bases, with 18 bases separating them. The V gene's germline CDR1 is LGHNA and CDR2 YNFKEQ. The CDR3 coding sequence is TGTGCCAGCAGCCCCCGGAGGGGGGGCAATTCAGATACGCAGTATTTT. Its protein product is CASSPRRGGNSDTQYF.

The chain is built from TRBV10-3 and TRBJ2-7, with 14 positions matching TRBD2. This CDR3 region has 13 residues. V was pared by 9 bases and J by 6 bases, with 4 bases of the junction left unmatched. CDR1 ENHRY and CDR2 SYGVKD come from the germline V gene. CDR3 sequence (DNA): TGTGCCATTCGACTAGCGGGAGGGGGCGAGCAGTACTTC. The encoded protein is CAIRLAGGGEQYF.

A single count supports this clone. The V gene is TRBV12-3 or TRBV12-4, the J gene TRBJ1-1, with 7 bases aligning to TRBD1. The CDR3 runs to 13 residues. V lost 6 bases to trimming and J lost 4 bases; unmatched junction nucleotides: 5. The CDR3 protein is CASSSRDSTEAFF. The CDR3 nucleotides read TGTGCCAGCAGCTCCCGGGACAGCACTGAAGCTTTCTTT.